The clone carrying this T cell receptor beta chain is deemed medium-sized (0.01 to 0.1%). The antigen remains undetermined. The ends were cut back, 2 bases at V and 3 bases at J, with 8 bases in the middle. CDR3 length: 13 residues. Per the germline V gene, CDR1 is MNHNY and CDR2 is SVGAGI (reference sequence). Profiling relied on immunoSEQ multiplex PCR, and the TCRdb table lists in-frame clones only, not all of them. Altogether thousands of clones are present, more than 40% being singletons, with the ten largest covering roughly 5.4%. The sample is drawn from a study of Tregs in tolerant kidney transplant recipients.

The V gene is TRBV6-6, the J gene TRBJ2-7, with D tentatively TRBD1 (5 bases). Input material: CD4+ T cells from blood cultured with allogeneic cells. This receptor was obtained from a human donor in good health. CDR3 in amino acids: CASSYGADYEQYF. The CDR3, as DNA: TGTGCCAGCAGTTACGGGGCGGACTACGAGCAGTACTTC.